The rows below give T cell receptor beta chains drawn from one sample of a study of T cells in Graves' hyperthyroidism and ophthalmopathy. TCRdb reprocessed the multiplex PCR reads via MiXCR and lists one record per CDR3 protein. In the table there are about 400,000 distinct CDR3 sequences, roughly 25% of which are singletons. Material for sequencing was blood. The receptor set was obtained from a man aged 50-60 years with Graves' hyperthyroidism. The CDR3 runs from the conserved cysteine through the conserved F or W. Fields, in order: V gene, D gene, clone size, J gene, CDR3 protein, CDR3 DNA. A D gene is named only where the DNA matches it firmly. The listing skips clone size in some rows; elsewhere it reads once, few, many or a size class.

>TRBV19|NA|NA|TRBJ2-1
CASSIDVSYNEQFF
TGTGCCAGTAGTATAGATGTCTCCTACAATGAGCAGTTCTTC
>TRBV28|TRBD2|few|TRBJ2-3
CASSLSGREYTQYF
TGTGCCAGCAGTTTAAGCGGGAGGGAATATACGCAGTATTTT
>TRBV11-1|TRBD2|many|TRBJ2-5
CASTRGLAGETQYF
TGTGCCAGCACCAGAGGGCTAGCGGGAGAGACCCAGTACTTC
>TRBV12-3/TRBV12-4|TRBD2|few|TRBJ2-2
CASSPLGGRADTGELFF
TGTGCCAGCAGTCCCCTTGGCGGGAGGGCCGACACCGGGGAGCTGTTTTTT
>TRBV11-2|TRBD2|few|TRBJ2-1
CASSLLLASYNEQFF
TGTGCCAGCAGCTTATTACTAGCGTCCTACAATGAGCAGTTCTTC
>TRBV6-5|NA|NA|TRBJ2-5
CASSYTGHRQETQYF
TGTGCCAGCAGTTACACGGGACACCGCCAAGAGACCCAGTACTTC
>TRBV24-1|NA|NA|TRBJ2-3
CATSAGGRGTDTQYF
TGTGCCACCAGTGCAGGCGGCCGCGGCACAGATACGCAGTATTTT
>TRBV12-3/TRBV12-4|NA|NA|TRBJ1-2
CASSFRAHGYTF
TGTGCCAGCAGTTTCCGGGCGCATGGCTACACCTTC
>TRBV11-3|NA|many|TRBJ2-1
CASSLVGTGYNEQFF
TGTGCCAGCAGCTTAGTTGGGACTGGATACAATGAGCAGTTCTTC
>TRBV4-2|NA|NA|TRBJ2-7
CASSQPGPEWEQYF
TGTGCCAGCAGCCAACCGGGGCCAGAGTGGGAGCAGTACTTC
>TRBV18|NA|NA|TRBJ2-6
CASSPRQSSGANVLTF
TGTGCCAGCTCCCCTAGACAGTCCTCTGGGGCCAACGTCCTGACTTTC
>TRBV10-3|NA|few|TRBJ2-2
CAISRSGSLNTGELFF
TGTGCCATCAGTAGGTCGGGGTCGTTGAACACCGGGGAGCTGTTTTTT